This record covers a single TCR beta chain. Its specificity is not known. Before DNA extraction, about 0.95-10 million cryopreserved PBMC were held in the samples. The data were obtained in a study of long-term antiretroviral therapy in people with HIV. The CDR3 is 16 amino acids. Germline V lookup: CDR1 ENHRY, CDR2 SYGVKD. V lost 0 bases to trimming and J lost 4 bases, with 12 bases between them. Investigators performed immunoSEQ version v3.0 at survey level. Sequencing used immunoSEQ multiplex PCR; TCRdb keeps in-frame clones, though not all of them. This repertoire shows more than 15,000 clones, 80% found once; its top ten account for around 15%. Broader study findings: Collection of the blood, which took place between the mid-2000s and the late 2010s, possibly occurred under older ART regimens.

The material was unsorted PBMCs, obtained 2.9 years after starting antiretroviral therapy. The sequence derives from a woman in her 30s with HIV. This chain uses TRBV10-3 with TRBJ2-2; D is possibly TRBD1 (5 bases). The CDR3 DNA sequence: TGTGCCATCAGTGAGTCTGCAGGGTGGGGCACCGGGGAGCTGTTTTTT. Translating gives CAISESAGWGTGELFF.